A single TCR beta chain is shown here with its context. The CDR3 is 12 amino acids. Between the trimmed V and J ends, which lost 2 bases and 4 bases, there was a span of 5 bases. CDR1 and CDR2 (germline): MNHEY, SMNVEV (reference sequence). The data are from a study of blood T cell repertoires in COVID-19. TCRdb's copy holds only in-frame clones and misses some; the assay was immunoSEQ multiplex PCR. Of about 70,000 clones in the sample, 75% to 85% were seen once. The source of this sequence is a woman in her 70s with acute or convalescent COVID-19. The chain couples TRBV27 to TRBJ1-1, with D unclear. The sequencing sample was made of peripheral blood. This CDR3 is CASSLRGTEAFF. As DNA, the CDR3 is TGTGCCAGCAGTTTACGAGGCACTGAAGCTTTCTTT.